This T cell receptor beta chain was retrieved from a study of blood T cells in healthy people across ages. Through a sample-barcoded 5' primer and a J-beta primer mix, a second PCR was run for about 7 to 12 cycles. TCRdb re-called the 5' RACE reads through MiXCR, storing one row per CDR3 protein. The sample shows some 1.6 million distinct CDR3 sequences, around 36% of them seen only once. Germline V gene data show CDR1 as MGHDK and CDR2 as SYGVNS. The CDR3 is 14 amino acids. No fewer than 6 micrograms of total RNA were isolated from every sample. This clonotype appeared a few times. An end of the junction differs from the germline gene, which may be a read error.

Source material: blood. The genes are TRBV25-1 and TRBJ2-5; TRBD1 matches 10 bases. The sequence came from a woman between 25 and 40 years old in good health. Here the CDR3 reads CASGDGTGEETQYF. Here the CDR3 DNA reads TGTGCCAGCGGTGACGGGACAGGGGAAGAGACCCAGTACTTC.